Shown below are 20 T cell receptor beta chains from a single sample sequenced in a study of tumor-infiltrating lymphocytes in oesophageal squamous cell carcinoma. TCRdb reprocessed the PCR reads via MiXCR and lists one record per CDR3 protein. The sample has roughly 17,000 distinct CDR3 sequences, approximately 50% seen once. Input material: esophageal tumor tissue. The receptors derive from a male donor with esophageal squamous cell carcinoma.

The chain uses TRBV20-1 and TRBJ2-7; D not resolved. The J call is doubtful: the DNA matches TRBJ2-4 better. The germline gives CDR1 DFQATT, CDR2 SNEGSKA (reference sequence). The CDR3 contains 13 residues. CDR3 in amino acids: CSARDSSLNIQYF. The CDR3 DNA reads TGCAGTGCTAGAGATAGCAGTTTAAACATTCAGTACTTC.

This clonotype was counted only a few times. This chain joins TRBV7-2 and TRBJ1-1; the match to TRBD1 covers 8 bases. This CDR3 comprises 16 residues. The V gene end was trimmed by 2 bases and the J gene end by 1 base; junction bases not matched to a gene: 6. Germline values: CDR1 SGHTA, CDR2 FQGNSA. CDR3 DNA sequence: TGTGCCAGCAGCTTATTAAGGCAGGGGGCGAACACTGAAGCTTTCTTT. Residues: CASSLLRQGANTEAFF.

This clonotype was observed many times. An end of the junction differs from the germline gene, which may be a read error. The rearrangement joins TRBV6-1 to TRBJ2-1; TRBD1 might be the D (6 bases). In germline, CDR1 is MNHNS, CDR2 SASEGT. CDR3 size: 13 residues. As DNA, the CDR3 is TGTGCCAGCAGCCTACAGGGCAATTCACCCCTCCACTTC. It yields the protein CASSLQGNSPLHF.

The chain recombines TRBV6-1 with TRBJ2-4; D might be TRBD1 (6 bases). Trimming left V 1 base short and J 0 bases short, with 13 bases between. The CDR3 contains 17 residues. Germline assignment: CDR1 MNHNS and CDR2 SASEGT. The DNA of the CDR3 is TGTGCCAGCAGTGAAGGGACAGCTCCCCTAGCCAAAAACATTCAGTACTTC. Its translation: CASSEGTAPLAKNIQYF.

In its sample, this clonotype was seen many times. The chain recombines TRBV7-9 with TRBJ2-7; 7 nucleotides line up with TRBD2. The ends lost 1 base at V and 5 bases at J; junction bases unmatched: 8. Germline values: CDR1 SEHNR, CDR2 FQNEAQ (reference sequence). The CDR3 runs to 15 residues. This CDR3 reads CASSLVAGVRNEQYF. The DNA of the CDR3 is TGTGCCAGCAGCTTAGTTGCGGGAGTCAGGAACGAGCAGTACTTC.

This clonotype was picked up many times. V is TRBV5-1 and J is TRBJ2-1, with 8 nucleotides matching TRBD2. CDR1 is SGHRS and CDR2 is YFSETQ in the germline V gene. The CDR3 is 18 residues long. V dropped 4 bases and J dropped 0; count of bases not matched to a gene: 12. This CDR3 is CASSLTTSGSSSYNEQFF. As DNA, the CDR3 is TGCGCCAGCAGCCTGACTACTAGCGGAAGCAGCTCCTACAATGAGCAGTTCTTC.

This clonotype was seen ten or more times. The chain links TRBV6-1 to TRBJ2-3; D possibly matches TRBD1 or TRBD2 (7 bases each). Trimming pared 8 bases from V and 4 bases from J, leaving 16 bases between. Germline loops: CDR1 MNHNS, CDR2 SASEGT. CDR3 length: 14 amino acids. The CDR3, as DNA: TGTGCCAGCGGACTAGGGGGCCGAGCAGATACGCAGTATTTT. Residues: CASGLGGRADTQYF.

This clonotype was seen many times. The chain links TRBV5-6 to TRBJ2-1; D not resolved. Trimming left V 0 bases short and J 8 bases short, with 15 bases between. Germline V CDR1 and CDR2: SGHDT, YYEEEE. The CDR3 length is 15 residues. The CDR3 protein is CASSLAWVTRDEQFF. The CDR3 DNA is TGTGCCAGCAGCTTGGCCTGGGTAACACGCGATGAGCAGTTCTTC.

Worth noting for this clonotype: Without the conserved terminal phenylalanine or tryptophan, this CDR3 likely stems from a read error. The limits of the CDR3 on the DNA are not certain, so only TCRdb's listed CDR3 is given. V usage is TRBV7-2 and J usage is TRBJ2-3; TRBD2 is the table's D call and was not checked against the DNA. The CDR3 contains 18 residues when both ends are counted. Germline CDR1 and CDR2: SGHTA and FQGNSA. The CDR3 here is CASSSLPLAILEEQYFGP.

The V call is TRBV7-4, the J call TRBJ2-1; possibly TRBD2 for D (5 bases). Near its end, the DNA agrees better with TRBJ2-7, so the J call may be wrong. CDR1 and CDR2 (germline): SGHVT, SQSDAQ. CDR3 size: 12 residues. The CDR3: CASSYARAEQYF. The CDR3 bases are TGTGCCAGCAGCTATGCGAGGGCCGAGCAGTACTTC.

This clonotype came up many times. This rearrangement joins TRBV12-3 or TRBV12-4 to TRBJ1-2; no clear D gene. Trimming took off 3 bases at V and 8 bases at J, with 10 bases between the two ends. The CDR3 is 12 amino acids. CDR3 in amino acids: CASSLVGSGYTF. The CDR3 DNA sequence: TGTGCCAGCAGTTTGGTGGGGTCCGGCTACACCTTC.

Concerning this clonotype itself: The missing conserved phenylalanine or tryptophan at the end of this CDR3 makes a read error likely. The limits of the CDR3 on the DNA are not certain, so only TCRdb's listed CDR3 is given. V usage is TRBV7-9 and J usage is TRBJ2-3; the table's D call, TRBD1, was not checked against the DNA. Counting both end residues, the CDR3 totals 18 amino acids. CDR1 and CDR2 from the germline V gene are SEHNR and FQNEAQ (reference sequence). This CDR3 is CASSLVYSGGSNEQFFGN.

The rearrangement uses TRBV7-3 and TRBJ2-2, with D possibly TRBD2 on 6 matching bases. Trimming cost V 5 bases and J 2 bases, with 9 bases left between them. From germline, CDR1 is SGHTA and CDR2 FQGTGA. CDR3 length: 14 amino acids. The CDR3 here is CASSAGPNTGELFF. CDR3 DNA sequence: TGTGCCAGCAGCGCGGGACCAAACACCGGGGAGCTGTTTTTT. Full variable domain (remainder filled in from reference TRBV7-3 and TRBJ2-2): GAGVSQTPSNKVTEKGKYVELRCDPISGHTALYWYRQSLGQGPEFLIYFQGTGAADDSGLPNDRFFAVRPEGSVSTLKIQRTERGDSAVYLCASSAGPNTGELFFGEGSRLTVL.

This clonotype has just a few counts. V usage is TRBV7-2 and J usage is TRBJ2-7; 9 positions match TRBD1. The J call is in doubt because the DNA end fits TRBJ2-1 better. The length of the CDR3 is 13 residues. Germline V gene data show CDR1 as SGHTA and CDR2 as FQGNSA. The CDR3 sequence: CASSRDRVNEQFF. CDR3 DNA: TGTGCCAGCAGCCGGGACAGGGTCAATGAGCAGTTCTTC.

DNA for the CDR3: TGTGCCAGCAGCAAACTAGCGGGAGCCTACACCGGGGAGCTGTTTTTT. This gives the protein CASSKLAGAYTGELFF. This chain links TRBV7-6 with TRBJ2-2, with 11 bases lining up with TRBD2. J was trimmed by 3 bases and V by 5 bases; bases with no gene match: 5. The CDR3 has 16 residues. The germline V gene encodes CDR1 SGHVS and CDR2 FNYEAQ.

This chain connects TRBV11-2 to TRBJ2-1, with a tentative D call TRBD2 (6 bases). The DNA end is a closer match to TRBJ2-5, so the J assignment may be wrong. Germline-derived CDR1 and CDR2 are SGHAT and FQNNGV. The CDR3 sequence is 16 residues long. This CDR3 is CASSLDPGSYQETQYF. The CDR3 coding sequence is TGTGCCAGCAGCTTAGATCCCGGGAGCTACCAAGAGACCCAGTACTTC.

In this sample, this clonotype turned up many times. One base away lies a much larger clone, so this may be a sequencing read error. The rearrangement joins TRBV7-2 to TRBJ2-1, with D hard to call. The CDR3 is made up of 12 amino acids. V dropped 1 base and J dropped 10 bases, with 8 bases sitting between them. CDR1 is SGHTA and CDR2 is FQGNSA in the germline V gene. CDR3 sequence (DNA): TGTGCCAGCAGCTTAGTTTTAGCAGAGCAGTTCTTC. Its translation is CASSLVLAEQFF.

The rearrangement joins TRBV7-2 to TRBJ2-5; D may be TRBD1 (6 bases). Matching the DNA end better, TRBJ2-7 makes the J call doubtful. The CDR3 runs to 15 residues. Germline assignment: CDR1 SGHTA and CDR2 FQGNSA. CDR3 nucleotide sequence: TGTGCCAGCAGGCCCGGCAGGGGCCTTTCCTACGAGCAGTACTTC. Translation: CASRPGRGLSYEQYF.

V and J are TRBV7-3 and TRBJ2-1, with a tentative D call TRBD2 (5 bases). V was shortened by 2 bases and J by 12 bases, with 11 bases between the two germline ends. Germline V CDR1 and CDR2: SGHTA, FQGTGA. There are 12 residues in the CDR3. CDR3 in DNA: TGTGCCAGCAGCTTAGTCGGGGATACGCAGTTCTTC. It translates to CASSLVGDTQFF.

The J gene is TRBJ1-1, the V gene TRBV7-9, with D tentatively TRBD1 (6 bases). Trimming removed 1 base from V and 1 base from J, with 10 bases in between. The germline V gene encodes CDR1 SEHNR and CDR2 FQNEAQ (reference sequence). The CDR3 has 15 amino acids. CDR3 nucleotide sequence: TGTGCCAGCAGCTTAGGAACGACAGGGAACACTGAAGCTTTCTTT. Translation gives CASSLGTTGNTEAFF. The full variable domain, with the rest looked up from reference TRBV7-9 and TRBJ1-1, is DTGVSQNPRHKITKRGQNVTFRCDPISEHNRLYWYRQTLGQGPEFLTYFQNEAQLEKSRLLSDRFSAERPKGSFSTLEIQRTEQGDSAMYLCASSLGTTGNTEAFFGQGTRLTVV.